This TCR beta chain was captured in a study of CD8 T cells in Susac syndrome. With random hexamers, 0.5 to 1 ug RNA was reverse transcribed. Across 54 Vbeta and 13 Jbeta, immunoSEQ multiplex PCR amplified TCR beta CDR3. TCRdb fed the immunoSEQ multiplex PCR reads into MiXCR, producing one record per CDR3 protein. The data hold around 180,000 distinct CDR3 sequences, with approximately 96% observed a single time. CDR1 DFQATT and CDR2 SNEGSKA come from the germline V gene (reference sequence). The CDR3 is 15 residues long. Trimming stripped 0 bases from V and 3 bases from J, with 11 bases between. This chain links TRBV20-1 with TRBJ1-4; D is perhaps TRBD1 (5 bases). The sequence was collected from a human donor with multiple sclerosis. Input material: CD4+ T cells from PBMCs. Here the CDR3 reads CSARDFRDSNEKLFF. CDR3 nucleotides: TGCAGTGCTAGAGACTTCCGGGACTCTAATGAAAAACTGTTTTTT.